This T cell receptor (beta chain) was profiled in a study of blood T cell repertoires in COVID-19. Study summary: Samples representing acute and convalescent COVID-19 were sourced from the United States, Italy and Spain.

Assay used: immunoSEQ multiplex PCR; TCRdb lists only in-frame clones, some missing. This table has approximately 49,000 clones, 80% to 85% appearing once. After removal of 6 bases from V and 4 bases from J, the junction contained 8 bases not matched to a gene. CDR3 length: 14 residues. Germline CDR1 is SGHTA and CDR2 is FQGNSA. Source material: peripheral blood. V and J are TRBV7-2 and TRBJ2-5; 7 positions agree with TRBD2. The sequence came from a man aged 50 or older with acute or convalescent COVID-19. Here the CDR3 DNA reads TGTGCCAGCAGTTACCGCTGGGAGGGAGAGACCCAGTACTTC. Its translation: CASSYRWEGETQYF.